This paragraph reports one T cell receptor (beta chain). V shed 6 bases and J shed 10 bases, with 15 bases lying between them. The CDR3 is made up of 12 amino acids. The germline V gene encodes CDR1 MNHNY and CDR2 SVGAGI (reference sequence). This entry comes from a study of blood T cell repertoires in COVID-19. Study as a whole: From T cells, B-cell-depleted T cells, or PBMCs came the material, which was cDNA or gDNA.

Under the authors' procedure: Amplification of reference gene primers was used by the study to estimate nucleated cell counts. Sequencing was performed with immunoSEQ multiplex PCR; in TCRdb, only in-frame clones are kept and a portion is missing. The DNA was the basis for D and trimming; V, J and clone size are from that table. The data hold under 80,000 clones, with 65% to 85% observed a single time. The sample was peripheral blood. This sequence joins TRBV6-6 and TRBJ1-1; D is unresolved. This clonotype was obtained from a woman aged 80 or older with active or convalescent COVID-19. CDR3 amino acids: CASRTEALGAFF. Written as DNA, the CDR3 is TGTGCCAGCAGGACCGAAGCGCTCGGAGCTTTCTTT.